This T cell receptor beta chain stems from a study of blood T cell repertoires in COVID-19. Per the authors' pipeline: Estimates of nucleated cell counts were drawn from the amplification of reference gene primers. The method was immunoSEQ multiplex PCR; TCRdb's version includes in-frame clones alone and lacks a portion of them. The DNA gave D and trimming, while V, J and clone size come from that table. In the table there are roughly 120,000 clones, over 75% of which are singletons. The CDR3 has 13 residues. Between the trimmed V and J ends, which lost 0 bases and 5 bases, there was a span of 8 bases. Germline V gene lookup returns CDR1 SGHRS and CDR2 YFSETQ.

This chain joins TRBV5-1 and TRBJ2-5, with a possible D match to TRBD2 (6 bases). The sample taken for sequencing was peripheral blood. The clonotype comes from a man between 65 and 85 years old with active or convalescent COVID-19. The CDR3 sequence is CASSLGGLETQYF. For the CDR3, the DNA is TGCGCCAGCAGCTTGGGGGGACTCGAGACCCAGTACTTC.